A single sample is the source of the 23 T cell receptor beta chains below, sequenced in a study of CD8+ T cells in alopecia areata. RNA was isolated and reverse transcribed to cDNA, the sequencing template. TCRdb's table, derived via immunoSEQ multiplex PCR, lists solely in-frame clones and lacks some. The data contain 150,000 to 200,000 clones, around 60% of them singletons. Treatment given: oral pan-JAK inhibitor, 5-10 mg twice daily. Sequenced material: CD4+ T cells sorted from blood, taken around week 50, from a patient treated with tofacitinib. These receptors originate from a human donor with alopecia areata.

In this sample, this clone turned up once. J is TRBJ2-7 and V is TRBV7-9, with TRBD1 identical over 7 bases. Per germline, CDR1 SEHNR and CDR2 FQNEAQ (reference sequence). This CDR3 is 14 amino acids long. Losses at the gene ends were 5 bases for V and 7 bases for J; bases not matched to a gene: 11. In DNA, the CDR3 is TGTGCCAGCAGCACGGGACAGCCTAGGGGGGAGCAGTACTTC. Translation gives CASSTGQPRGEQYF.

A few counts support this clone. The CDR3 loop is CASSSRDSRSSGELFF. The CDR3 nucleotides read TGTGCCAGCAGCTCCCGGGACAGTAGATCGTCCGGGGAGCTGTTTTTT. This chain connects TRBV7-3 to TRBJ2-2, with TRBD1 identical over 7 bases. Trimming took 4 bases from V and 6 from J; bases not matched to a gene: 11. CDR3 length: 16 amino acids. CDR1 and CDR2 (germline): SGHTA, FQGTGA.

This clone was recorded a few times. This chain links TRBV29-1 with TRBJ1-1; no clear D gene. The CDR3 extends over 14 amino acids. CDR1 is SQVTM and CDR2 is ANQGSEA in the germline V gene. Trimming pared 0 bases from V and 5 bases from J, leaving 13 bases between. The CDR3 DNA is TGCAGCGTTGAAGAAAGAGTACGGGTGACTGAAGCTTTCTTT. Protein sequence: CSVEERVRVTEAFF.

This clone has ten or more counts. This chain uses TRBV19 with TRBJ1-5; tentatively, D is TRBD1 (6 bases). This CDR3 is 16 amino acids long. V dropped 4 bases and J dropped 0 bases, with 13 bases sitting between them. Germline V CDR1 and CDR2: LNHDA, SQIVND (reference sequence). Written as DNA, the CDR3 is TGTGCCAGTAGTAACTTACAGGGAAATAGCAATCAGCCCCAGCATTTT. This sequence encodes CASSNLQGNSNQPQHF.

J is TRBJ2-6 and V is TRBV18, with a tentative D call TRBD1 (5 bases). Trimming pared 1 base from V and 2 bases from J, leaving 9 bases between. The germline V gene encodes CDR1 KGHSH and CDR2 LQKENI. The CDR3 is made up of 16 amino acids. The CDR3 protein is CASSPQGIPGANVLTF. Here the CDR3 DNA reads TGTGCCAGCTCACCACAGGGGATCCCTGGGGCCAACGTCCTGACTTTC.

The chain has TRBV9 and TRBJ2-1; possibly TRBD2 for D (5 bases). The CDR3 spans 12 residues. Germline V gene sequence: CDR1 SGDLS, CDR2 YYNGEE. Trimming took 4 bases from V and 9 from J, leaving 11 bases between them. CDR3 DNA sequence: TGTGCCAGCAGCCTCTACGGACTTGAGCAGTTCTTC. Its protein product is CASSLYGLEQFF.

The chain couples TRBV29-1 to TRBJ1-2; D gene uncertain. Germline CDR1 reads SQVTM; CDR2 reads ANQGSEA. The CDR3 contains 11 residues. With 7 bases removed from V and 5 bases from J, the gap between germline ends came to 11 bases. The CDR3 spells CSATDEYGYTF. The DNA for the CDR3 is TGCAGCGCCACCGACGAATATGGCTACACCTTC. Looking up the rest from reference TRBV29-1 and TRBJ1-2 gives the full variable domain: SAVISQKPSRDICQRGTSLTIQCQVDSQVTMMFWYRQQPGQSLTLIATANQGSEATYESGFVIDKFPISRPNLTFSTLTVSNMSPEDSSIYLCSATDEYGYTFGSGTRLTVV.

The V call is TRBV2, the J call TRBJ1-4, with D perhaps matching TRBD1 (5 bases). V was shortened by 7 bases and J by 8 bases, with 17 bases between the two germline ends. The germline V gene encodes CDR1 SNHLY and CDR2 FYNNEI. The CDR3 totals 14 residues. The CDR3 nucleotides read TGTGCCAGCACGGGGGTGAGGATATACGAAAAACTGTTTTTT. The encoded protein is CASTGVRIYEKLFF.

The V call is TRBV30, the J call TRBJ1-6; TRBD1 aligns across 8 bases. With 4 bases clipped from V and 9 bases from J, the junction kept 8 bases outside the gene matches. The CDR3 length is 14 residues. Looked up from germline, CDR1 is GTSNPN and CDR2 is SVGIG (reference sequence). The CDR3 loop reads CAWTSTGVASPLHF. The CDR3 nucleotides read TGTGCCTGGACCTCGACAGGGGTAGCTTCACCCCTCCACTTT.

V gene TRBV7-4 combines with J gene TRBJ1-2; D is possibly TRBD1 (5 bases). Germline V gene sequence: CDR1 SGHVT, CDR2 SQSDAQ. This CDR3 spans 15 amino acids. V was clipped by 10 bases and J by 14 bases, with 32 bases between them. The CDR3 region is CAKPNLGRRYMARTF. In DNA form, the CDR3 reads TGTGCCAAACCTAACTTGGGACGTCGCTATATGGCTAGAACCTTC.

Here the CDR3 reads CASTLTGVKTQYF. The CDR3 DNA is TGTGCCAGCACCTTGACAGGGGTTAAGACCCAGTACTTC. The gene calls are TRBV25-1 and TRBJ2-5; 8 nucleotides match TRBD1. This CDR3 spans 13 amino acids. Losses at the gene ends were 7 bases for V and 6 bases for J; bases not matched to a gene: 7. Germline assignment: CDR1 MGHDK and CDR2 SYGVNS.

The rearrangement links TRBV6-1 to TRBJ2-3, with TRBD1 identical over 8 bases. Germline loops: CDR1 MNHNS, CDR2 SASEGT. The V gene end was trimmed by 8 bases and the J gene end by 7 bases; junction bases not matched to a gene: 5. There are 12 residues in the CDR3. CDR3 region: CASAGQGHTQYF. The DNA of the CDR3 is TGTGCCAGCGCAGGACAGGGACATACGCAGTATTTT.

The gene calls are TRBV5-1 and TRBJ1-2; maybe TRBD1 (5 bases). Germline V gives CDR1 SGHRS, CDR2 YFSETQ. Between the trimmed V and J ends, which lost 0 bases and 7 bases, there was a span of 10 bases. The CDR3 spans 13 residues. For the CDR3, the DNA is TGCGCCAGCAGCTTGGGACAGTCTACTGGCTACACCTTC. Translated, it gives CASSLGQSTGYTF.

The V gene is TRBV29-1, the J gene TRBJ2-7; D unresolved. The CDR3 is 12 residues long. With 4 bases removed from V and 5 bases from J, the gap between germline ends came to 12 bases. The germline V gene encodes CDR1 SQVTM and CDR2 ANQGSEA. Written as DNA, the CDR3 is TGCAGCGTTGTCTTCCGGGTCAACGAGCAGTACTTC. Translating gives CSVVFRVNEQYF.

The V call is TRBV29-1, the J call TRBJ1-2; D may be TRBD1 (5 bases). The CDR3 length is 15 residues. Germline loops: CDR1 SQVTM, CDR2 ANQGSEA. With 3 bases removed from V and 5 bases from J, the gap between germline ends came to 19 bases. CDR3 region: CSVEGLSGFGYGYTF. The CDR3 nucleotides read TGCAGCGTTGAGGGACTATCGGGGTTTGGGTATGGCTACACCTTC. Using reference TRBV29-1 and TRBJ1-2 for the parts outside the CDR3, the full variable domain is SAVISQKPSRDICQRGTSLTIQCQVDSQVTMMFWYRQQPGQSLTLIATANQGSEATYESGFVIDKFPISRPNLTFSTLTVSNMSPEDSSIYLCSVEGLSGFGYGYTFGSGTRLTVV.

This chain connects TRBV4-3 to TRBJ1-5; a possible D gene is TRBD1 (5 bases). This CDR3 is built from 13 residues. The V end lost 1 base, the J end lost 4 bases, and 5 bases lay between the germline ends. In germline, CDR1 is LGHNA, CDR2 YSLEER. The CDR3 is CASSQGQNQPQHF. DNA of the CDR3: TGCGCCAGCAGCCAAGGACAGAATCAGCCCCAGCATTTT.

CDR3: CSVGVGQTGELFF. DNA of the CDR3: TGCAGCGTTGGGGTGGGACAGACCGGGGAGCTGTTTTTT. The chain recombines TRBV29-1 with TRBJ2-2; 7 bases are shared with TRBD1. Germline V gene sequence: CDR1 SQVTM, CDR2 ANQGSEA. This CDR3 region has 13 residues. The J segment lost 5 bases and the V segment lost 4 bases, leaving 4 bases of the junction unmatched.

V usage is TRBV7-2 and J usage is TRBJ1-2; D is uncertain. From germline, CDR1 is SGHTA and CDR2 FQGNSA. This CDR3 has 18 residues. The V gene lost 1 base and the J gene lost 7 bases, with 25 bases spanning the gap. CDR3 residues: CASSLEVGRATSFSGYTF. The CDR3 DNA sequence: TGTGCCAGCAGCTTAGAAGTCGGAAGGGCGACCAGTTTCTCTGGCTACACCTTC. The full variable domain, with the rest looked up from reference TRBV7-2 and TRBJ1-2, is GAGVSQSPSNKVTEKGKDVELRCDPISGHTALYWYRQSLGQGLEFLIYFQGNSAPDKSGLPSDRFSAERTGGSVSTLTIQRTQQEDSAVYLCASSLEVGRATSFSGYTFGSGTRLTVV.

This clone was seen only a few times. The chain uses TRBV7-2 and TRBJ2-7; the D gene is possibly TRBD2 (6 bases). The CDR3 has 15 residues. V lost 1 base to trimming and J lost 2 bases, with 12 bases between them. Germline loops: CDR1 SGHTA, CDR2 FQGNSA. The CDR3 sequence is CASSLVGGVTYEQYF. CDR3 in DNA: TGTGCCAGCAGCTTAGTAGGCGGGGTAACCTACGAGCAGTACTTC.

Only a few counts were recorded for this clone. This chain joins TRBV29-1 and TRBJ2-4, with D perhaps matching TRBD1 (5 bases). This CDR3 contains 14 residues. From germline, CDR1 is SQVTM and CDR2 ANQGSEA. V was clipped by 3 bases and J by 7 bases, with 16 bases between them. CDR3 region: CSVEDINQRNIQYF. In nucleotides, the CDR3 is TGCAGCGTTGAGGACATTAACCAAAGGAACATTCAGTACTTC.

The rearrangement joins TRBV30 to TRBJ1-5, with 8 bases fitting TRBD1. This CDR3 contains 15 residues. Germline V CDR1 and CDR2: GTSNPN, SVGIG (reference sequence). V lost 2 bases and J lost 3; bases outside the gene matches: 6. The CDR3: CAWSTGQAFNQPQHF. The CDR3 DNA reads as TGTGCCTGGAGTACGGGACAGGCTTTCAATCAGCCCCAGCATTTT. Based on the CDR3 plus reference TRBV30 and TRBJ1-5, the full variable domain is SQTIHQWPATLVQPVGSPLSLECTVEGTSNPNLYWYRQAAGRGLQLLFYSVGIGQISSEVPQNLSASRPQDRQFILSSKKLLLSDSGFYLCAWSTGQAFNQPQHFGDGTRLSIL.

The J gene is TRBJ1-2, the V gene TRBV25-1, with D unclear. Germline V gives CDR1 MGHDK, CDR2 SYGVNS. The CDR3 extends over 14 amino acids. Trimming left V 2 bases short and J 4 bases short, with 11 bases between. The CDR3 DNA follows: TGTGCCAGCAGTGAACGGCCACACACCTATGGCTACACCTTC. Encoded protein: CASSERPHTYGYTF.

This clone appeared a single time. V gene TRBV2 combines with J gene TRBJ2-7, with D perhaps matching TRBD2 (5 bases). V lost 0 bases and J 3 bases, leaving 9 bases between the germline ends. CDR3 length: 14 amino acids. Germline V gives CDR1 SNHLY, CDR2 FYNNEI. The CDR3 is CASSEAKGGYEQYF. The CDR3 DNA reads TGTGCCAGCAGTGAAGCGAAAGGAGGCTACGAGCAGTACTTC.